This T cell receptor (beta chain) originates from a study of early T cells in non-severe SARS-CoV-2 infection. The wider study: Unsorted whole blood bulk RNA was sequenced, with unpaired chains.

This clonotype came up a few times. TCRdb analysed the 5' RACE reads with MiXCR anew, one entry per CDR3 protein. This table has about 70,000 distinct CDR3 sequences, roughly 12% appearing once. The CDR3 sequence is 15 residues long. With 7 bases removed from V and 1 base from J, the gap between germline ends came to 15 bases. CDR1 SGHVS and CDR2 FQNEAQ come from the germline V gene. This TCR was sampled from an adult who was a healthcare worker with PCR-confirmed SARS-CoV-2 infection or an uninfected control (not recorded which). The donor label of this sample is uncertain. Sequenced material: whole blood, taken at baseline. The rearrangement joins TRBV7-8 to TRBJ2-3; no definite D call. This CDR3 reads CASNVAGERTDTQYF. The CDR3 nucleotides read TGTGCCAGCAACGTAGCCGGTGAACGCACAGATACGCAGTATTTT.